This entry lists 28 T cell receptor beta chains sequenced from one sample in a study of low-dose radiotherapy and immunotherapy resistance in tumors. Alpha- and beta-chain coverage of first-strand cDNA came from TRAV- and TRBV-specific primers. Over roughly 19 PCR cycles, TCRs were amplified from a constant-region primer and V-primer adapter. One entry per CDR3 protein results from TCRdb running MiXCR on the reads. The sample lists tens of thousands of distinct CDR3 sequences, about 53% occurring once. Indicated time point: after trial treatment. Treatment of the sample: LDRT plus nivolumab, ipilimumab, low-dose cyclophosphamide and aspirin (RACIN trial). The material sequenced was PBMCs, taken after low-dose radiotherapy plus immunotherapy. The origin of the receptors is a male donor with gallbladder cancer.

The count of this clonotype is one. The rearrangement joins TRBV28 to TRBJ1-1; D gene unclear. The CDR3 runs to 13 residues. Trimming took 3 bases from V and 10 from J, leaving 15 bases between them. Germline CDR1 MDHEN, CDR2 SYDVKM. CDR3 DNA: TGTGCCAGCAGTTTGTCCGACCTCCCTGGAGCTTTCTTT. Amino acid sequence: CASSLSDLPGAFF. The full variable domain, completed using reference TRBV28 and TRBJ1-1, is DVKVTQSSRYLVKRTGEKVFLECVQDMDHENMFWYRQDPGLGLRLIYFSYDVKMKEKGDIPEGYSVSREKKERFSLILESASTNQTSMYLCASSLSDLPGAFFGQGTRLTVV.

The chain uses TRBV9 and TRBJ1-1; D is unresolved. The CDR3 runs 14 residues. Trimming cost V 0 bases and J 0 bases, with 6 bases left between them. Germline V lookup: CDR1 SGDLS, CDR2 YYNGEE. For the CDR3, the DNA is TGTGCCAGCAGCGTAGCTCCGGTGAACACTGAAGCTTTCTTT. Its translation is CASSVAPVNTEAFF.

With respect to this clonotype: A far bigger clonotype differs at one base, so this is likely a read error. The V call is TRBV13, the J call TRBJ2-7; 9 positions match TRBD2. Per germline, CDR1 PRHDT and CDR2 FYEKMQ (reference sequence). With 5 bases clipped from V and 3 bases from J, the junction kept 14 bases outside the gene matches. The CDR3 is made up of 17 amino acids. CDR3 sequence reads: CASSPRTSEVSYYEQYF. CDR3 coding DNA: TGTGCCAGCAGCCCCAGGACTAGCGAGGTCTCCTACTACGAGCAGTACTTC.

The chain couples TRBV6-8 to TRBJ2-3, with a tentative D call TRBD2 (6 bases). The CDR3 spans 13 residues. The germline V and J ends were trimmed by 5 bases and 6 bases, with 12 bases remaining between them. Germline values: CDR1 MNHGY, CDR2 SAAAGT. The DNA of the CDR3 is TGTGCCAGCAGTGATACCCGGGGGGATACGCAGTATTTT. This gives the protein CASSDTRGDTQYF.

This clonotype has a handful of counts. CDR3 amino acids: CSARDRRGQETQYF. CDR3 in DNA: TGCAGTGCTAGAGACCGGCGGGGACAAGAGACCCAGTACTTC. The chain is built from TRBV20-1 and TRBJ2-5, with D maybe TRBD2 (6 bases). CDR1 and CDR2 from the germline V gene are DFQATT and SNEGSKA (reference sequence). Trimming took off 0 bases at V and 2 bases at J, with 10 bases between the two ends. The CDR3 has 14 amino acids.

V and J are TRBV7-9 and TRBJ1-5, with D possibly matching TRBD1 (5 bases). This CDR3 is built from 17 residues. The V and J ends lost 1 base and 4 bases respectively, with 17 bases between them. Germline V gene lookup returns CDR1 SEHNR and CDR2 FQNEAQ (reference sequence). For the CDR3, the DNA is TGTGCCAGCAGCTTAGATCTGGGGCAGGGATGGAATCAGCCCCAGCATTTT. As protein: CASSLDLGQGWNQPQHF.

The table lists this clonotype with a few counts. This rearrangement joins TRBV2 to TRBJ2-7; D may match TRBD1 or TRBD2 (5 bases each). The CDR3 is made up of 14 amino acids. From germline, CDR1 is SNHLY and CDR2 FYNNEI. The germline V and J ends were trimmed by 10 bases and 3 bases, with 19 bases remaining between them. Here the CDR3 DNA reads TGTGCCACCGAAGGGACGGATAATAACTACGAGCAGTACTTC. Its translation: CATEGTDNNYEQYF.

With respect to this clonotype: It differs at one base from a far larger clone, so likely a read error. The V and J genes are TRBV5-1 and TRBJ2-7; D may be TRBD2 (5 bases). There are 16 residues in the CDR3. CDR1 and CDR2 (germline): SGHRS, YFSETQ. V was clipped by 2 bases and J by 7 bases, with 22 bases between them. In DNA, the CDR3 is TGCGCCAGCAGCTTTTTGAGCCCGAGGGCCTACAATGAGCAGTACTTC. Translating it yields CASSFLSPRAYNEQYF.

In the case of this clonotype: Germline is not matched at one junction end, which may reflect a read error. The chain recombines TRBV20-1 with TRBJ2-6; D may be TRBD1 (6 bases). The CDR3 sequence is 16 residues long. Per the germline V gene, CDR1 is DFQATT and CDR2 is SNEGSKA (reference sequence). DNA of the CDR3: TGCAGTTCTAGACCGACAGGTTCCTCTGGGGCCAACGTCCTGACTTTC. Translated: CSSRPTGSSGANVLTF.

In its sample, this clonotype is medium-sized. This chain links TRBV5-1 with TRBJ2-7, with 8 positions matching TRBD2. Losses at the gene ends were 3 bases for V and 3 bases for J; bases not matched to a gene: 8. Germline CDR1 and CDR2: SGHRS and YFSETQ. CDR3 length: 15 amino acids. The chain's CDR3 is CASSSSAGVSYEQYF. As DNA, the CDR3 is TGCGCCAGCAGCTCCTCAGCGGGAGTGAGCTACGAGCAGTACTTC.

This clonotype is judged medium-sized. The genes are TRBV2 and TRBJ2-1, with TRBD2 as a possible D gene (8 bases). Germline loops: CDR1 SNHLY, CDR2 FYNNEI. The CDR3 loop spans 15 amino acids. V lost 6 bases and J 7 bases, leaving 19 bases between the germline ends. CDR3 sequence reads: CASSREGALVNEQFF. The CDR3 DNA sequence: TGTGCCAGCAGCCGGGAGGGGGCGCTCGTGAATGAGCAGTTCTTC.

This clonotype was detected ten times or more. The chain carries TRBV7-2 and TRBJ2-3; TRBD1 aligns across 9 bases. This CDR3 is built from 14 residues. The V segment lost 6 bases and the J segment 7 bases; nucleotides outside the gene matches: 8. The germline gives CDR1 SGHTA, CDR2 FQGNSA. The CDR3 protein is CASSWGQGGNTQYF. CDR3 DNA sequence: TGTGCCAGCAGTTGGGGACAGGGCGGGAATACGCAGTATTTT.

This clonotype has a handful of counts. This probably arose from a read error, given a far larger clone one base away. V usage is TRBV6-1 and J usage is TRBJ2-7; D ambiguous. Germline CDR1 reads MNHNS; CDR2 reads SASEGT. The germline V and J ends were trimmed by 7 bases and 7 bases, with 17 bases remaining between them. The CDR3 is 13 amino acids. The CDR3 region is CASIYQASTEQYF. The CDR3 region has the DNA TGTGCCAGCATCTACCAGGCGAGTACTGAGCAGTACTTC.

The chain carries TRBV27 and TRBJ2-4; TRBD2 agrees at 7 bases. Germline values: CDR1 MNHEY, CDR2 SMNVEV (reference sequence). The CDR3 contains 15 residues. V was clipped by 3 bases and J by 2 bases; unmatched bases: 4. The CDR3 bases are TGTGCCAGCAGTTTGGGGGGGGTTACCAAAAACATTCAGTACTTC. This gives the protein CASSLGGVTKNIQYF.

This chain uses TRBV29-1 with TRBJ2-1; possible D gene TRBD2, 5 bases. Germline-derived CDR1 and CDR2 are SQVTM and ANQGSEA. The V end lost 4 bases, the J end lost 7 bases, and 17 bases lay between the germline ends. The CDR3 has 14 amino acids. CDR3 DNA sequence: TGCAGCGTTGTTCGTCAGGAGGCGAGGAATGAGCAGTTCTTC. Amino acid sequence: CSVVRQEARNEQFF.

The chain recombines TRBV14 with TRBJ1-6; D perhaps matches TRBD1 (6 bases). Germline assignment: CDR1 SGHDN and CDR2 FVKESK. V gave up 5 bases and J gave up 10 bases, with 18 bases separating them. CDR3 length: 15 amino acids. In DNA form, the CDR3 reads TGTGCCAGCAGCGATACAGGGATGGTGGTCTCACCCCTCCACTTT. The encoded protein is CASSDTGMVVSPLHF.

This clonotype was observed at least ten times. The rearrangement links TRBV29-1 to TRBJ2-7; possible D gene TRBD1, 6 bases. CDR3 length equals 13 residues. The germline V gene has CDR1 SQVTM and CDR2 ANQGSEA. Trimming took off 6 bases at V and 2 bases at J, with 14 bases between the two ends. Here the CDR3 reads CSVIGGYPYEQYF. The CDR3 DNA reads as TGCAGCGTGATAGGGGGTTACCCCTACGAGCAGTACTTC.

A word on this clonotype: This is likely an artifact of a read error, given a far larger clone one base away. The rearrangement joins TRBV5-8 to TRBJ2-1, with no clear D. CDR1 SGHTS and CDR2 YDEGEE come from the germline V gene. The CDR3 sequence is 14 residues long. The CDR3: CASSLLFSGNEQIF. Written as DNA, the CDR3 is TGTGCCAGCAGCTTATTATTCTCTGGCAATGAGCAGATCTTC.

Notes on this clonotype: A read error is the likely source, as a far larger clone sits one nucleotide away. The rearrangement uses TRBV6-2 or TRBV6-3 and TRBJ1-1; D not certain. The DNA end is a closer match to TRBJ2-2, so the J assignment may be wrong. The CDR3 has 10 amino acids. Germline CDR1 reads MNHEY; CDR2 reads SVGEGT. CDR3 in DNA: TGTGCCAACAGTTCCCCGGACCTGTTTTTT. It encodes CANSSPDLFF.

This clonotype has a handful of counts. With only one base between it and a far larger clone, this is likely a read error. The chain carries TRBV10-3 and TRBJ2-1; 7 bases line up with TRBD1. The trim removed 4 bases at V and 10 bases at J, leaving 10 bases unmatched. The CDR3 covers 14 residues. From germline, CDR1 is ENHRY and CDR2 SYGVKD. The CDR3 region has the DNA TGTGCCATCAGTGGGGGGACAGCCCTCTACGAGCAGTTCTTC. Its translation: CAISGGTALYEQFF.

In regard to this clonotype: This likely traces to a read error, being one base from a far larger clone. The CDR3 spells CSVIGGYPYEQFF. The CDR3 nucleotides are TGCAGCGTGATAGGGGGTTACCCCTACGAGCAGTTCTTC. The chain couples TRBV29-1 to TRBJ2-1, with D possibly being TRBD1 (6 bases). V was pared by 6 bases and J by 10 bases, with 19 bases between. Germline V lookup: CDR1 SQVTM, CDR2 ANQGSEA. The CDR3 runs to 13 residues.

This clonotype counts as medium-sized (0.01 to 0.1%). The CDR3 reads CASSSLNQPQHF. The CDR3 nucleotides read TGTGCCAGCAGTTCGTTAAATCAGCCCCAGCATTTT. The chain employs TRBV28 and TRBJ1-5; D not resolved. The CDR3 is made up of 12 amino acids. V was cut by 4 bases and J by 4 bases, with 5 bases left in between. From germline, CDR1 is MDHEN and CDR2 SYDVKM.

By frequency in the sample, this clonotype is medium-sized. V is TRBV19 and J is TRBJ1-6, with a possible D match to TRBD1 (6 bases). With 5 bases removed from V and 12 bases from J, the gap between germline ends came to 14 bases. The CDR3 loop spans 13 amino acids. In germline, CDR1 is LNHDA, CDR2 SQIVND (reference sequence). The CDR3 nucleotides read TGTGCCAGTAGTTGGGGGCTCCAGGGACCCCTCCACTTT. It encodes CASSWGLQGPLHF.

For this clonotype: Its ends do not fully match the called genes, so a read error is possible. The rearrangement links TRBV6-2 or TRBV6-3 to TRBJ2-2, with D uncertain. Germline CDR1 reads MNHEY; CDR2 reads SVGEGT. The CDR3 spans 14 residues. For the CDR3, the DNA is TGTGCCAGTAGTTTGGGCCCGAACACCGGGGAGCTGTTTTTT. Its translation is CASSLGPNTGELFF.

The table lists this clonotype with many counts. The rearrangement links TRBV30 to TRBJ1-2; a possible D gene is TRBD1 (6 bases). The germline V and J ends were trimmed by 0 bases and 8 bases, with 16 bases remaining between them. Germline V CDR1 and CDR2: GTSNPN, SVGIG (reference sequence). This CDR3 spans 14 amino acids. The CDR3 region has the DNA TGTGCCTGGAGTGTAAAGGGCGGGGGGGGCGGCTACACCTTC. Translated, it gives CAWSVKGGGGGYTF.

V is TRBV5-1 and J is TRBJ1-2, with no clear D. Trimming shortened V by 2 bases and J by 8 bases, and 13 bases separated the two germline ends. Germline assignment: CDR1 SGHRS and CDR2 YFSETQ. The CDR3 loop spans 13 amino acids. The CDR3 region is CASSLLDQRGYTF. The CDR3 DNA is TGCGCCAGCAGCTTACTTGACCAGCGAGGCTACACCTTC.

In this sample, this clonotype turned up a few times. A far larger clone is one base from this, pointing to a likely read error. The V call is TRBV7-2, the J call TRBJ2-7, with D tentatively TRBD1 or TRBD2 (6 bases each). CDR1 is SGHTA, CDR2 FQGNSA, per germline. The CDR3 spans 16 residues. V was pared by 1 base and J by 7 bases, with 20 bases between. As DNA, the CDR3 is TGTGCCAGCAGCTTAGGAGGGGGAGGCTCGTACAATGAGCAGTACTTC. Protein sequence: CASSLGGGGSYNEQYF.

By sample share, this clonotype is medium-sized (0.01 to 0.1%). V gene TRBV29-1 combines with J gene TRBJ2-2; 9 nucleotides align to TRBD1. This CDR3 contains 15 residues. Looked up from germline, CDR1 is SQVTM and CDR2 is ANQGSEA. The V segment lost 7 bases and the J segment 6 bases; nucleotides outside the gene matches: 12. The CDR3 nucleotides read TGCAGCGCAGAAATAGGGACAGGGCACCCCGGGGAGCTGTTTTTT. Residues: CSAEIGTGHPGELFF.